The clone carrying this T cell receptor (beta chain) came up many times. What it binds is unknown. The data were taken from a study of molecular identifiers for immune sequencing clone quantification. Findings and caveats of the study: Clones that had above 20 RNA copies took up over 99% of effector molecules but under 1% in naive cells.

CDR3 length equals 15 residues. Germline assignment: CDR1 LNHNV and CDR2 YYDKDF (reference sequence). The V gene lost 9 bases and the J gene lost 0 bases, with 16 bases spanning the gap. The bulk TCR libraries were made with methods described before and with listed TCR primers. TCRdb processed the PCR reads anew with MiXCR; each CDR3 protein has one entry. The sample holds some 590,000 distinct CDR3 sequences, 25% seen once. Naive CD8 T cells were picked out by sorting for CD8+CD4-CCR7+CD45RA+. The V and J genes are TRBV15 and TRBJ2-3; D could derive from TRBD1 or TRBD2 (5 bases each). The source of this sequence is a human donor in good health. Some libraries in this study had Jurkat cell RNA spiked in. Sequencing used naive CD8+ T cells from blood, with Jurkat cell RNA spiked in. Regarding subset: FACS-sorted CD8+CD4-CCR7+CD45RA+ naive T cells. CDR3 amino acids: CATSGLLPSTDTQYF. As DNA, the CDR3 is TGTGCCACTTCGGGGCTTCTACCTAGCACAGATACGCAGTATTTT.